This TCR beta chain was documented in a study of regulatory and conventional T cells in RAG deficiency (dated by TCRdb to the late 2010s). Regarding the study in general: To compare the diversity and composition of the repertoires of Treg, conventional CD4+ and CD8+ T cells between RAG-deficient patients and healthy controls, the study applied high-throughput TCR beta sequencing. Findings and caveats that apply to the study as a whole: Shorter CDR3 lengths were found in all patient T-cell subsets, and >85% Treg-Tconv repertoire overlap at nucleotide and amino acid level was observed in Omenn syndrome patients. In Omenn syndrome patients, sorted CD25-high CD127-low cells may represent peripherally activated cells rather than bona fide Treg cells. Some T-cell subset analyses were not done for some subjects. Compared with control T-cell subpopulations, RAG-deficient patients had much lower Shannon entropy and higher Simpson indices. Compared with controls, Omenn syndrome and CID/AS patients had about 97-fold fewer unique TCR beta sequences in Treg cells, whereas the reduction in the other subsets was roughly 9.3-fold.

Before genomic DNA was extracted, regulatory T cells were isolated from blood as CD4+CD25-high CD127-low cells. Repertoire analyses used about eight healthy control donors as the comparison group. As concerns this clone: No cognate antigen has been identified for it. Base-call qualities are not available, and no considerably larger clone is one nucleotide away.

The receptor library was made with the immunoSEQ multiplex PCR assay. Genomic DNA from the sorted T-cell subsets was used to amplify and sequence rearranged TCR beta chain products. As for the authors' bioinformatics: Shannon entropy and Simpson indices were used to measure how diverse the repertoire of productive TCR beta rearrangements was. To assess clonal expansion, the frequencies of the 100 most abundant productive TCR beta clonotypes were added up as a share of total reads. A self-reactivity index based on amino acid usage at CDR3beta positions 6 and 7 was applied to the TRB repertoires. Two-way ANOVA was used for repertoire analyses, while Student t or Mann-Whitney tests were used for flow cytometric analyses. In TCRdb, the immuneACCESS table is reduced to in-frame sequences with V and J assigned. These tables do not hold every clone; where another copy was compared, an unresolved V gene accounts for under half, and the others remain unexplained. V and J calls plus clone size are reproduced from that table; the DNA served to infer D and trimming. The sample data list about 10,000 clones, and roughly nine tenths of these were observed just once. The ten largest clones capture about 1.2% of the sample.

Measured from the cysteine to the phenylalanine, the CDR3 is 16 residues long. The only DNA kept is the CDR3, 48 bases in frame from the first base. Germline trimming amounts to 6 bases on V and 6 bases on J, with 11 as the count of junction bases outside the gene matches. Looking up the germline V gene yields CDR1 MDHEN and CDR2 SYDVKM. These records were also assigned to another study, of regulatory T cells. Drawing on the second study: In the multiplex PCR, 52 forward TRBV primers and 13 reverse TRBJ primers were used, and assay-based and computational corrections were applied for amplification bias. Patient repertoires showed restricted unique TRB V-J pairs and skewed V and J gene usage, most marked in regulatory T cells. The study compared T-cell receptor beta repertoires of sorted regulatory, conventional CD4+ and CD8+ T cells between CD3G-deficient patients and healthy controls. Peripheral blood mononuclear cells were isolated by Ficoll density separation. Rearranged TRB loci were amplified from genomic DNA by multiplex PCR within the immunoSEQ assay. TRB amplicons were sequenced on an Illumina HiSeq platform. Custom algorithms error-filtered the raw sequences and aligned the raw sequences to reference gene sequences, after which the immunoSEQ online tools were used for analysis. Frequencies of productive and nonproductive TRB rearrangements were evaluated among both unique and total sequences. Group comparisons used t tests, Mann-Whitney tests or two-way ANOVA run in Prism software.

The chain was built from TRBV28 and TRBJ2-3, with 11 central nucleotides matching TRBD2. The origin of this receptor is a human donor in good health. Input material: Tregs sorted from blood. This receptor carries the CDR3 CASSPGVAGGWDTQYF. The DNA sequence is TGTGCCAGCAGCCCCGGGGTAGCGGGGGGGTGGGATACGCAGTATTTT.